This T cell receptor (beta chain) was recorded in a study of T-cell memory formation after mild COVID-19. Each CDR3 protein is one row after TCRdb ran MiXCR on the 5' RACE reads. The sample lists 110,000 to 150,000 distinct CDR3 sequences; more than 13% were seen once. Trimming left V 2 bases short and J 1 base short, with 9 bases between. The germline V gene has CDR1 SGHTA and CDR2 FQGNSA. The CDR3 sequence is 15 residues long. The receptor was derived from an adult woman who had mild COVID-19 (a few samples of this study predate the infection). Cell type and time point are not known. This chain links TRBV7-2 with TRBJ1-3; D gene unclear. The sequencing input was PBMCs or a T cell subset sorted from them (not recorded which). CDR3 protein: CASSLIVRSGNTIYF. CDR3 nucleotides: TGTGCCAGCAGCTTAATAGTACGATCTGGAAACACCATATATTTT. Full variable domain (rest looked up from reference TRBV7-2 and TRBJ1-3): GAGVSQSPSNKVTEKGKDVELRCDPISGHTALYWYRQSLGQGLEFLIYFQGNSAPDKSGLPSDRFSAERTGGSVSTLTIQRTQQEDSAVYLCASSLIVRSGNTIYFGEGSWLTVV.